This T cell receptor beta chain was obtained from a study of Ad26.COV2.S vaccination and SARS-CoV-2 variants. As for treatment: 15 to 20 received Ad26.COV2.S at low or high dose, single or two shots; about 5 received placebo; per-sample allocation not given. After the first vaccine or placebo injection, samples were drawn on day 63. Sequenced by immunoSEQ multiplex PCR; TCRdb stores in-frame clones only, minus some. The sample lists about 680,000 clones; 70% to 90% were seen once. This TCR was sampled from a person between 18 and 65 years old who received the Ad26.COV2.S COVID-19 vaccine or a placebo. The material was peripheral blood, obtained in a trial of Ad26.COV2.S vaccine versus placebo.

CDR3 sequence reads: CASSIEGTGRTEAFF. CDR3 DNA sequence: TGTGCCAGTAGTATCGAAGGGACAGGGAGGACTGAAGCTTTCTTT. The chain employs TRBV19 and TRBJ1-1; 9 nucleotides match TRBD1. The CDR3 covers 15 residues. V shed 3 bases, J shed 5 bases, and the junction held 7 bases outside the gene matches. The germline gives CDR1 LNHDA, CDR2 SQIVND (reference sequence).